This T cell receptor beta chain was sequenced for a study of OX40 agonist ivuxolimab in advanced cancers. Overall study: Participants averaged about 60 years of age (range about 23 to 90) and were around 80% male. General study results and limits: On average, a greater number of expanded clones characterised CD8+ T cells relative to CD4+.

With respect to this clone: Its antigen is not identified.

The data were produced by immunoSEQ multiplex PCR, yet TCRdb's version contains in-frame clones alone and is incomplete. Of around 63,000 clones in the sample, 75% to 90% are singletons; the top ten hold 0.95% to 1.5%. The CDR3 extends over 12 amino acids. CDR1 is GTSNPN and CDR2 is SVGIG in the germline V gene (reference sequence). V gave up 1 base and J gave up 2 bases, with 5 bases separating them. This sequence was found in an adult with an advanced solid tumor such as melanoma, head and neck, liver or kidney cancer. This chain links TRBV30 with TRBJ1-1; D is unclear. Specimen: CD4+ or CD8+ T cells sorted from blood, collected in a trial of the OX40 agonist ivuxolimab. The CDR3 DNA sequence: TGTGCCTGGAGTGGGTATAACACTGAAGCTTTCTTT. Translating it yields CAWSGYNTEAFF. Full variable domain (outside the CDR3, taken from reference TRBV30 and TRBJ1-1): SQTIHQWPATLVQPVGSPLSLECTVEGTSNPNLYWYRQAAGRGLQLLFYSVGIGQISSEVPQNLSASRPQDRQFILSSKKLLLSDSGFYLCAWSGYNTEAFFGQGTRLTVV.